The TCR beta chain under discussion was sequenced for a study of patients and donors after allogeneic stem cell transplantation. TCRdb analysed the RT-PCR reads with MiXCR anew, one entry per CDR3 protein. The table has about 960,000 distinct CDR3 sequences, roughly 18% seen once; the top ten hold roughly 6.4%. The CDR3 extends over 17 amino acids. The V and J ends lost 3 bases and 3 bases respectively, with 16 bases between them. Germline CDR1 reads KGHDR; CDR2 reads SFDVKD. The TCR was taken from a human donor who was either an allogeneic HSCT recipient or a stem cell or donor lymphocyte infusion donor (not recorded which). It is not recorded whose cells these are; they may come from a transplant donor. The J gene is TRBJ2-2, the V gene TRBV24-1; D might be TRBD1 or TRBD2, each matching 5 bases. The sequencing sample was made of blood, either unsorted or a sorted T cell fraction (not recorded which). Here the CDR3 reads CATSDGAYRADTGELFF. The CDR3 DNA sequence: TGTGCCACCAGTGATGGGGCTTATCGAGCGGACACCGGGGAGCTGTTTTTT.